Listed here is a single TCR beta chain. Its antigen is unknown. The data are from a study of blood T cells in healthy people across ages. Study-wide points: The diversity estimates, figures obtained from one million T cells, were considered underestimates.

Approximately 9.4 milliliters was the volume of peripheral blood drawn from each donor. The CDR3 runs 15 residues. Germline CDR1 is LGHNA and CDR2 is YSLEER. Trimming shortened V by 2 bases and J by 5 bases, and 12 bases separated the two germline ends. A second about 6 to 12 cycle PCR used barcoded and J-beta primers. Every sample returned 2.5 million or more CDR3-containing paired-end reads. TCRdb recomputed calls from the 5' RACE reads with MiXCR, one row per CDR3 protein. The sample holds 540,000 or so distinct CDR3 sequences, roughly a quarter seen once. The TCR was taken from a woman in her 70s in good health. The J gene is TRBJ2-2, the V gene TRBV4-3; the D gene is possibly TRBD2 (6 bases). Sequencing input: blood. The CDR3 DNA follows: TGCGCCAGCAGCCAATTGGGAGGCAGAACCGGGGAGCTGTTTTTT. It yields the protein CASSQLGGRTGELFF.